Each of the 19 T cell receptor beta chains below was sequenced from the same sample in a study of shared clonotypes between healthy human individuals. Assay: immunoSEQ multiplex PCR; the TCRdb copy retains only in-frame clones and omits some. Of approximately 2,000,000 clones in the sample, 85% to 95% were seen once. Sequenced input: naive CD4+ T cells from PBMCs. Specified subset: CD45RA+ positively selected. The origin of the receptors is a man between 18 and 35 years old in good health. Some clones in this sample may be carry-over from other donors' samples.

The chain uses TRBV28 and TRBJ1-4; D not resolved. Trimming took 10 bases from V and 1 from J, leaving 10 bases between them. Germline assignment: CDR1 MDHEN and CDR2 SYDVKM. The CDR3 consists of 13 residues. The CDR3 DNA sequence: TGTGCCACAACACAGCTAACTAATGAAAAACTGTTTTTT. Protein: CATTQLTNEKLFF.

The rearrangement joins TRBV5-1 to TRBJ1-3; 8 bases line up with TRBD1. V shed 4 bases and J 1 base; nucleotides not matched to a gene: 7. This CDR3 is 16 amino acids long. Per germline, CDR1 SGHRS and CDR2 YFSETQ. The CDR3 bases are TGCGCCAGCAGCGAAACAGGGGGGTCATCTGGAAACACCATATATTTT. As protein: CASSETGGSSGNTIYF.

This clone has more than one count but fewer than ten. This specimen includes other DNA sequences encoding the same CDR3. The chain links TRBV18 to TRBJ1-1, with 11 nucleotides matching TRBD1. Trimming cost V 5 bases and J 5 bases; bases outside gene matches: 4. The germline V gene has CDR1 KGHSH and CDR2 LQKENI. The CDR3 runs 14 residues. The CDR3 spells CASSSGTGGTEAFF. For the CDR3, the DNA is TGTGCCAGCTCATCCGGGACAGGGGGGACTGAAGCTTTCTTT.

The rearrangement joins TRBV9 to TRBJ2-1, with 11 bases matching TRBD2. The CDR3 has 18 amino acids. Germline CDR1 is SGDLS and CDR2 is YYNGEE. V was clipped by 1 base and J by 0 bases; unmatched bases: 6. Written as DNA, the CDR3 is TGTGCCAGCAGCGTACCCAATAGCGGGAGGGCCTCCTACAATGAGCAGTTCTTC. Translated: CASSVPNSGRASYNEQFF.

This chain links TRBV11-3 with TRBJ2-1; D is perhaps TRBD1 or TRBD2 (5 bases each). V lost 2 bases and J 0 bases, leaving 17 bases between the germline ends. The CDR3 is 18 residues long. Germline assignment: CDR1 SGHNT and CDR2 YENEEA. The CDR3 sequence is CASSLKGRGSDSYNEQFF. The CDR3 bases are TGTGCCAGCAGCTTAAAGGGTAGGGGTAGCGACTCCTACAATGAGCAGTTCTTC.

The chain has TRBV9 and TRBJ2-1; the match to TRBD1 covers 7 bases. V lost 4 bases, J lost 2 bases, and 3 bases stayed unmatched. From germline, CDR1 is SGDLS and CDR2 YYNGEE. The CDR3 spans 14 residues. CDR3 sequence: CASSLGTAYNEQFF. In nucleotides, the CDR3 is TGTGCCAGCAGCCTTGGGACAGCCTACAATGAGCAGTTCTTC.

A note on this clone: Other nucleotide sequences from this sample produce the same CDR3. This chain joins TRBV12-5 and TRBJ2-5, with 15 nucleotides matching TRBD2. Germline CDR1 reads LGHNT; CDR2 reads FRNRAP. The V gene end was trimmed by 3 bases and the J gene end by 4 bases; junction bases not matched to a gene: 6. CDR3 size: 17 residues. The CDR3 sequence is CASGLGLAGGPGETQYF. In DNA form, the CDR3 reads TGTGCTAGTGGTTTAGGACTAGCGGGAGGGCCGGGAGAGACCCAGTACTTC.

V gene TRBV5-1 combines with J gene TRBJ2-1; D gene uncertain. Germline CDR1 reads SGHRS; CDR2 reads YFSETQ. The germline V and J ends were trimmed by 1 base and 7 bases, with 15 bases remaining between them. The CDR3 covers 15 residues. DNA of the CDR3: TGCGCCAGCAGCTTGTTACCTAACGACCAAAATGAGCAGTTCTTC. It encodes CASSLLPNDQNEQFF.

The V gene is TRBV7-3, the J gene TRBJ2-7; 7 bases are shared with TRBD1. Germline V lookup: CDR1 SGHTA, CDR2 FQGTGA. The CDR3 contains 15 residues. The ends lost 5 bases at V and 2 bases at J; junction bases unmatched: 9. The CDR3, as DNA: TGTGCCAGCAGCCGAACCCCGGGACAGCCCTACGAGCAGTACTTC. This encodes CASSRTPGQPYEQYF.

The gene calls are TRBV5-1 and TRBJ2-2; 8 positions agree with TRBD1. Germline lookup yields CDR1 SGHRS and CDR2 YFSETQ. The trim removed 3 bases at V and 3 bases at J, leaving 4 bases unmatched. The CDR3 has 15 residues. CDR3 in amino acids: CASSSTGQDTGELFF. The DNA of the CDR3 is TGCGCCAGCAGCTCCACGGGACAGGACACCGGGGAGCTGTTTTTT.

This clone came up once. The chain couples TRBV28 to TRBJ1-6; possible D gene TRBD1, 5 bases. The V end was cut by 5 bases, the J end by 7 bases, with 21 bases between. Per germline, CDR1 MDHEN and CDR2 SYDVKM. The CDR3 is 17 residues long. CDR3 in amino acids: CASSPYGTPGVNSPLHF. DNA of the CDR3: TGTGCCAGCAGTCCTTATGGGACTCCGGGGGTAAATTCACCCCTCCACTTT.

The table lists this clone with a few counts. The chain carries TRBV5-1 and TRBJ1-2; TRBD1 agrees at 9 bases. CDR1 is SGHRS, CDR2 YFSETQ, per germline. V lost 5 bases, J lost 4 bases, and 9 bases stayed unmatched. CDR3 size: 15 residues. CDR3 residues: CASRLGTGWSYGYTF. CDR3 bases: TGCGCCAGCAGACTTGGGACAGGGTGGAGCTATGGCTACACCTTC.

This chain links TRBV10-3 with TRBJ2-7, with a weak D call TRBD1 (7 bases). This CDR3 has 14 amino acids. The germline V gene has CDR1 ENHRY and CDR2 SYGVKD. The V gene lost 3 bases and the J gene lost 7 bases, with 16 bases spanning the gap. CDR3 residues: CAISDTGEVGEQYF. In DNA, the CDR3 is TGTGCCATCAGTGACACAGGGGAGGTAGGTGAGCAGTACTTC.

The chain combines TRBV28 with TRBJ1-2; TRBD1 aligns across 8 bases. Germline-derived CDR1 and CDR2 are MDHEN and SYDVKM. V lost 6 bases and J lost 5; bases outside the gene matches: 11. There are 15 residues in the CDR3. CDR3 nucleotides: TGTGCCAGCAGCACCGGACAGGGCGAGGGGTATGGCTACACCTTC. Translation: CASSTGQGEGYGYTF.

The V gene is TRBV19, the J gene TRBJ2-2; the match to TRBD1 covers 10 bases. The V gene's germline CDR1 is LNHDA and CDR2 SQIVND (reference sequence). The CDR3 covers 16 residues. Losses at the gene ends were 6 bases for V and 6 bases for J; bases not matched to a gene: 10. CDR3 nucleotides: TGTGCCAGTAGGGAACGGACAGGGGGAAAGGCCGGGGAGCTGTTTTTT. It codes for CASRERTGGKAGELFF.

The rearrangement uses TRBV6-1 and TRBJ2-7; D is unresolved. The V and J ends lost 4 bases and 0 bases respectively, with 19 bases between them. Germline CDR1 is MNHNS and CDR2 is SASEGT. This CDR3 spans 17 amino acids. CDR3 DNA: TGTGCCAGCAGTGGATGGCGGCGCGGCCGTAGCTCCTACGAGCAGTACTTC. It yields the protein CASSGWRRGRSSYEQYF.

This sequence joins TRBV5-1 and TRBJ2-7; D gene uncertain. With 4 bases removed from V and 4 bases from J, the gap between germline ends came to 12 bases. The CDR3 extends over 13 amino acids. Germline V gives CDR1 SGHRS, CDR2 YFSETQ. The CDR3 DNA follows: TGCGCCAGCAGCCCCACCACAGCGTACGAGCAGTACTTC. Translating it yields CASSPTTAYEQYF.

This chain joins TRBV11-3 and TRBJ1-3; D uncertain. Trimming removed 5 bases at V and 8 bases at J, with 10 bases between. The germline V gene encodes CDR1 SGHNT and CDR2 YENEEA. CDR3 length: 12 residues. This chain's CDR3 is CASSPDGDTIYF. In DNA, the CDR3 is TGTGCCAGCAGCCCAGACGGAGACACCATATATTTT.

The chain combines TRBV29-1 with TRBJ1-6; 7 positions match TRBD1. Trimming removed 7 bases from V and 5 bases from J; junction bases left unmatched: 8. CDR3 length equals 14 residues. Germline CDR1 SQVTM, CDR2 ANQGSEA. CDR3 in amino acids: CSAQVGTDNSPLHF. The CDR3 DNA follows: TGCAGCGCCCAGGTCGGGACAGATAATTCACCCCTCCACTTT.